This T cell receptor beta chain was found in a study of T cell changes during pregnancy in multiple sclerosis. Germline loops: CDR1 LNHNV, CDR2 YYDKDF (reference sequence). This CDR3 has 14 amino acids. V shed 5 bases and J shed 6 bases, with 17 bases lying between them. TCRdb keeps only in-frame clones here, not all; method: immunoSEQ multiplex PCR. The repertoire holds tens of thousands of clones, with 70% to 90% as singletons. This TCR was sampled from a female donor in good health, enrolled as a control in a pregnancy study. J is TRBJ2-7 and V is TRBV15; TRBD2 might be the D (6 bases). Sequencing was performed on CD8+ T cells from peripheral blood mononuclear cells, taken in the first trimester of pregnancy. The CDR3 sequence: CATSPVPGTLEQYF. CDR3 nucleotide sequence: TGTGCCACCAGCCCGGTCCCTGGGACTCTCGAGCAGTACTTC.